A selection of T cell receptor beta chains follows, all from one sample in a study of T cell responses to AZD1222 COVID-19 vaccine. Only in-frame clones appear in the TCRdb table, and some are missing; sequencing was by immunoSEQ multiplex PCR. In the table there are 80,000 to 90,000 clones, 90% of which are singletons. Sequenced here: peripheral blood, sampled 28 days after the second AZD1222 dose. The receptors come from an adult who received the AZD1222 COVID-19 vaccine. Both conserved end residues are part of each CDR3. The order of the fields is D gene, clone size, V gene, J gene, CDR3 DNA, CDR3 protein. The D gene is left open where the match is weak. The size of a clone is reported for some rows only, either as once, few or many, or as a class for expanded clones.

.	.	TRBV12-3/TRBV12-4	TRBJ2-1	TGTGCCAGCAGAATCCCGTCCTACAATGAGCAGTTCTTC	CASRIPSYNEQFF
TRBD1	.	TRBV6-1	TRBJ2-3	TGTGCCAGCAGTGAAGTATCTAGGGGGCGGGATACGCAGTATTTT	CASSEVSRGRDTQYF
.	.	TRBV5-6	TRBJ1-6	TGTGCCAGCAGCTTGATCGGCCCAATGAGCTCCTATAATTCACCCCTCCACTTT	CASSLIGPMSSYNSPLHF
.	.	TRBV7-2	TRBJ1-5	TGTGCCAGCAGCTTAAGTACTCAGCCCCAGCATTTT	CASSLSTQPQHF
.	.	TRBV11-2	TRBJ2-1	TGTGCCAGCAGCTCACCGCACGGGGGCTTCAATGAGCAGTTCTTC	CASSSPHGGFNEQFF
TRBD2	.	TRBV7-9	TRBJ2-1	TGTGCCAGCAGCAGCGGGGGGACTAGCGCATACAATGAGCAGTTCTTC	CASSSGGTSAYNEQFF
.	.	TRBV6-5	TRBJ2-4	TGTGCCAGCAGTCCCAGGGGACCCCCGGAAAACATTCAGTACTTC	CASSPRGPPENIQYF
.	.	TRBV5-4	TRBJ1-3	TGTGCCAGCAGCTTGCGGCCGGGGGCGCAGGGAAACACCATATATTTT	CASSLRPGAQGNTIYF
TRBD1	.	TRBV5-4	TRBJ1-3	TGTGCCAGCAGCCTACCCGACAGGGATGGAAACACCATATATTTT	CASSLPDRDGNTIYF
TRBD1	.	TRBV5-5	TRBJ2-3	TGTGCCAGCAGCCTACCGACAGGGGGGAGCACAGATACGCAGTATTTT	CASSLPTGGSTDTQYF
TRBD1	.	TRBV30	TRBJ2-4	TGTGCCTGGAGAGGAACAGGGGGCGCCAAAAACATTCAGTACTTC	CAWRGTGGAKNIQYF
TRBD1	.	TRBV10-3	TRBJ1-6	TGTGCCATCCTTCCGCTTAGGACAGGGATAAATTCACCCCTCCACTTT	CAILPLRTGINSPLHF
.	.	TRBV4-1	TRBJ1-1	TGCGCCAGCAGTCATCGGGTGAACACTGAAGCTTTCTTT	CASSHRVNTEAFF
TRBD2	.	TRBV5-1	TRBJ2-5	TGCGCCAGCAGCTTCACGGGGGGAATAGAAGAGACCCAGTACTTC	CASSFTGGIEETQYF
TRBD2	.	TRBV18	TRBJ2-7	TGTGCCAGCTCAACCGGGACTAACTCCTACGAGCAGTACTTC	CASSTGTNSYEQYF
TRBD1	.	TRBV24-1	TRBJ2-2	TGTGCCACCAGTGATACCAACAGGGGACGGGCCGGGGAGCTGTTTTTT	CATSDTNRGRAGELFF
TRBD1	.	TRBV7-9	TRBJ2-7	TGTGCCAGCAGCTCCCGGACAGGACCCTACGAGCAGTACTTC	CASSSRTGPYEQYF
TRBD1	.	TRBV7-6	TRBJ1-5	TGTGCCAGCAGCTTAGGCCCGACAGGGCTAGGGCAGCCCCAGCATTTT	CASSLGPTGLGQPQHF
.	few	TRBV28	TRBJ1-1	TGTGCCAGCAGCCCTCTACGTCCTGAAGCTTTCTTT	CASSPLRPEAFF
.	.	TRBV27	TRBJ1-5	TGTGCCAGCAGTTTCCCCAATCAGCCCCAGCATTTT	CASSFPNQPQHF
.	.	TRBV19	TRBJ2-2	TGTGCCAGTAGTGTAAGACTGGCCTTGCTGAACACCGGGGAGCTGTTTTTT	CASSVRLALLNTGELFF
.	.	TRBV21-1	TRBJ1-1	TGTGCCAGCAGCAAAGGGGAACAGGGGAACACTGAAGCTTTCTTT	CASSKGEQGNTEAFF
.	.	TRBV5-1	TRBJ1-1	TGCGCCAGCAGTAACCCGGCGGACGGACCTGAAGCTTTCTTT	CASSNPADGPEAFF
TRBD1	.	TRBV11-2	TRBJ2-5	TGTGCCAGCAGCTTCCGGGACAGAAAAGAGACCCAGTACTTC	CASSFRDRKETQYF
.	.	TRBV28	TRBJ2-1	TGTGCCAGCAGTACTAGCCCCATATCCTACAATGAGCAGTTCTTC	CASSTSPISYNEQFF